This is a list of T cell receptor beta chains from one sample in a study of regulatory T cells in long-lasting Graves disease. MiXCR, applied by TCRdb to the multiplex PCR reads, yields one record per CDR3 protein. Found here are hundreds of thousands of distinct CDR3 sequences, around 30% of them singletons; the top ten hold under 55%. Specimen: peripheral blood mononuclear cells (PBMCs), collected when the disease was refractory, from a patient treated with antithyroid drugs. These receptors originate from a female donor with Graves disease. The CDR3 runs from the conserved cysteine through the conserved F or W. D genes are given only for firm matches. The size entry is marked missing in some rows and otherwise reads once, few, many or a size class.

D gene | clone size | J gene | V gene | CDR3 DNA | CDR3 protein
TRBD2 | NA | TRBJ2-7 | TRBV2 | TGTGCCAGCACCCAGCTAAGCGGGAGCTACTACGAGCAGTACTTC | CASTQLSGSYYEQYF
NA | NA | TRBJ2-2 | TRBV10-1 | TGCGCCAGCAGTGCTAGCTATGACGGGGAGCTGTTTTTT | CASSASYDGELFF
NA | NA | TRBJ1-5 | TRBV20-1 | TGCAGTGCTAGACGTAGGGCAGGGAATCAGCCCCAGCATTTT | CSARRRAGNQPQHF
NA | NA | TRBJ1-2 | TRBV6-2/TRBV6-3 | TGTGCCAGCAGTGCGGGACTCGGGGGTAACTATGGCTACACCTTC | CASSAGLGGNYGYTF
TRBD1 | NA | TRBJ1-2 | TRBV7-9 | TGTGCCAGCAGCCACCGGACAGGGAGGATTTATGGCTACACCTTC | CASSHRTGRIYGYTF
NA | NA | TRBJ1-3 | TRBV7-9 | TGTGCCAGCAGCTTGCAAGAGACTGGAAACACCATATATTTT | CASSLQETGNTIYF
NA | few | TRBJ1-2 | TRBV20-1 | TGCAGTGCTATTTCAGCAGGAGCTAACTATGGCTACACCTTC | CSAISAGANYGYTF
NA | NA | TRBJ1-2 | TRBV6-1 | TGTGCCAGCAGGCTCAACAGGGATCTTATTTATGGCTACACCTTC | CASRLNRDLIYGYTF
NA | NA | TRBJ1-3 | TRBV12-3/TRBV12-4 | TGTGCCAGCAGTGTTAGACAGGCCCGAGCTGGAAACACCATATATTTT | CASSVRQARAGNTIYF
TRBD2 | few | TRBJ2-7 | TRBV20-1 | TGCAGTGCTGCCGGGACTAGGGAGCAGTACTTC | CSAAGTREQYF
TRBD1 | few | TRBJ1-1 | TRBV2 | TGTGCCAGCAGTCCACACAGGGGTTGGCGAAGCACTGAAGCTTTCTTT | CASSPHRGWRSTEAFF
NA | many | TRBJ1-5 | TRBV2 | TGTGCCAGCACCCTGAGCAATCAGCCCCAGCATTTT | CASTLSNQPQHF
NA | NA | TRBJ2-2 | TRBV5-1 | TGCGCCAGCAGCTTGGGAAGTTTGACTTTCACCGGGGAGCTGTTTTTT | CASSLGSLTFTGELFF
TRBD2 | NA | TRBJ2-2 | TRBV30 | TGTGCCTGGAGTCCTGGACTAGCGGGAGGGTCCGGGGAGCTGTTTTTT | CAWSPGLAGGSGELFF
NA | NA | TRBJ1-5 | TRBV9 | TGTGCCAGCAGCGTAGAGGGAACTAATCAGCCCCAGCATTTT | CASSVEGTNQPQHF
NA | many | TRBJ1-6 | TRBV28 | TGTGCCAGCAGGAAACAGGGATCCTATAATTCACCCCTCCACTTT | CASRKQGSYNSPLHF
NA | NA | TRBJ2-7 | TRBV4-1 | TGCGCCAGCAGCCCCCAGGCAGACTACGAGCAGTACTTC | CASSPQADYEQYF
NA | few | TRBJ2-7 | TRBV6-5 | TGTGCCAGCAGTTACGTTGAGGTTCGGGGATCGCAGTACTTC | CASSYVEVRGSQYF
NA | NA | TRBJ1-2 | TRBV4-1 | TGCGCCAGCAGCCAAGCTCGCGGGGGAGGCGGCTACACCTTC | CASSQARGGGGYTF
NA | few | TRBJ1-1 | TRBV19 | TGTGCCAGTAGTGCTACCGGGACCGCTTACACTGAAGCTTTCTTT | CASSATGTAYTEAFF
TRBD1 | NA | TRBJ2-3 | TRBV6-2/TRBV6-3 | TGTGCCAGCAGTGAAGGTGGGACAGGGGCCGATACGCAGTATTTT | CASSEGGTGADTQYF
NA | NA | TRBJ1-4 | TRBV19 | TGTGCCAGTAGACCGGACATTGCAACTAATGAAAAACTGTTTTTT | CASRPDIATNEKLFF
NA | NA | TRBJ1-1 | TRBV29-1 | TGCAGCGTTGAAAGGGTGGAGAACACTGAAGCTTTCTTT | CSVERVENTEAFF
NA | NA | TRBJ1-1 | TRBV20-1 | TGCAGTGCTACCCCCTTTGCGGGGGGGAACACTGAAGCTTTCTTT | CSATPFAGGNTEAFF
TRBD2 | NA | TRBJ2-2 | TRBV6-5 | TGTGCCAGCAGTTTCCAGCGGGAGTGGGCCGGGGAGCTGTTTTTT | CASSFQREWAGELFF
TRBD1 | many | TRBJ2-7 | TRBV12-3/TRBV12-4 | TGTGCCAGCAGTTCGACAGGGGCTCTCTCCTACGAGCAGTACTTC | CASSSTGALSYEQYF
TRBD1 | NA | TRBJ1-2 | TRBV19 | TGTGCCAGTAGTATCCGCGGGGACAGCTCCGATGGCTACACCTTC | CASSIRGDSSDGYTF
NA | NA | TRBJ2-7 | TRBV15 | TGTGCCACCAGAAAGACAGGAGGCTCCTACGAGCAGTACTTC | CATRKTGGSYEQYF
TRBD2 | NA | TRBJ2-3 | TRBV11-1 | TGTGCCAGCAGCTTAGGGGGACTAGCGGGAGATACGCAGTATTTT | CASSLGGLAGDTQYF
TRBD1 | many | TRBJ2-5 | TRBV12-3/TRBV12-4 | TGTGCCAGCAGCCCGGGTACAGGGGTCGGGGAGACCCAGTACTTC | CASSPGTGVGETQYF
NA | few | TRBJ1-1 | TRBV30 | TGTGCCTGGAGCTCGGGCAAGTTGAACACTGAAGCTTTCTTT | CAWSSGKLNTEAFF
NA | few | TRBJ2-4 | TRBV20-1 | TGCAGTGCTCCAACAGGGGCCAAAAACATTCAGTACTTC | CSAPTGAKNIQYF
TRBD1 | NA | TRBJ2-1 | TRBV12-3/TRBV12-4 | TGTGCCAGCAGCCTCACAGGACAGGGCTACAATGAGCAGTTCTTC | CASSLTGQGYNEQFF
NA | few | TRBJ2-1 | TRBV7-6 | TGTGCCAGCAGCTTTGGCTTTCACAATGAGCAGTTCTTC | CASSFGFHNEQFF
NA | many | TRBJ1-1 | TRBV7-9 | TGTGCCAGCAGCCCCAAGAACACTGAAGCTTTCTTT | CASSPKNTEAFF
NA | few | TRBJ2-5 | TRBV19 | TGTGCCAGTAGTAGGGCTAGCGTTGACCAAGAGACCCAGTACTTC | CASSRASVDQETQYF
NA | NA | TRBJ2-3 | TRBV2 | TGTGCCAGCTCTAACAGGGTTGGAACAGATACGCAGTATTTT | CASSNRVGTDTQYF
NA | many | TRBJ1-4 | TRBV2 | TGTGCCAGCAAAGGAGGAGTGTATGAAAAACTGTTTTTT | CASKGGVYEKLFF
NA | NA | TRBJ1-4 | TRBV12-3/TRBV12-4 | TGTGCCAGCAGTTTAGGCGAAAAACTGGTTTTT | CASSLGEKLVF
NA | NA | TRBJ2-7 | TRBV7-3 | TGTGCCAGCAGCGTCGAGAACACGAACTACGAGCAGTACTTC | CASSVENTNYEQYF
NA | few | TRBJ1-2 | TRBV10-3 | TGTGCCATCAGTCAGGGCTGGGGCTACACCTTC | CAISQGWGYTF
NA | NA | TRBJ1-1 | TRBV7-9 | TGTGCCAGCAGCCACGGTGCAGCATTGAACACTGAAGCTTTCTTT | CASSHGAALNTEAFF